This T cell receptor (beta chain) was obtained from a study of OX40 agonist ivuxolimab in advanced cancers. With V trimmed by 4 bases and J by 7 bases, 12 bases remained unmatched. Germline lookup yields CDR1 GTSNPN and CDR2 SVGIG (reference sequence). This CDR3 has 14 residues. The repertoire was sequenced with immunoSEQ multiplex PCR; TCRdb's copy has only in-frame clones and lacks some. In the table there are tens of thousands of clones, less than 85% of which are singletons. This clonotype was obtained from an adult with an advanced solid tumor such as melanoma, head and neck, liver or kidney cancer. The source was CD4+ or CD8+ T cells sorted from blood, collected in a trial of the OX40 agonist ivuxolimab. The chain recombines TRBV30 with TRBJ2-5, with TRBD1 matching over 7 bases. The chain's CDR3 is CAWTPGQIKGTQYF. The CDR3 nucleotides are TGTGCCTGGACTCCGGGACAGATTAAGGGGACCCAGTACTTC.